A single sample is the source of the 14 T cell receptor beta chains below, sequenced in a study of cytomegalovirus exposure and HLA in healthy donors. The method was immunoSEQ multiplex PCR; TCRdb's version includes in-frame clones alone and lacks a portion of them. The sample has 120,000 or so clones; roughly 90% are singletons. Sequenced: PBMCs. These receptors were collected from a young woman in good health and CMV-seronegative.

The genes are TRBV18 and TRBJ2-1, with a weak D call TRBD1 (7 bases). The CDR3 is 16 amino acids. The germline V gene has CDR1 KGHSH and CDR2 LQKENI. Trimming took off 2 bases at V and 5 bases at J, with 16 bases between the two ends. The CDR3 loop is CASSPIRGVSDNEQFF. In DNA form, the CDR3 reads TGTGCCAGCTCACCAATCAGGGGGGTCTCGGACAATGAGCAGTTCTTC.

The gene calls are TRBV18 and TRBJ2-7; 14 nucleotides match TRBD2. The CDR3 is made up of 14 amino acids. The J segment lost 6 bases and the V segment lost 3 bases, leaving 1 base of the junction unmatched. CDR1 and CDR2 (germline): KGHSH, LQKENI. The CDR3 DNA follows: TGTGCCAGCTCACCGGGACTAGCGGGAGTCGAGCAGTACTTC. Translation: CASSPGLAGVEQYF. The variable domain in full, with the rest retrieved from reference TRBV18 and TRBJ2-7, is NAGVMQNPRHLVRRRGQEARLRCSPMKGHSHVYWYRQLPEEGLKFMVYLQKENIIDESGMPKERFSAEFPKEGPSILRIQQVVRGDSAAYFCASSPGLAGVEQYFGPGTRLTVT.

The chain carries TRBV2 and TRBJ2-4, with D perhaps TRBD2 (5 bases). CDR3 length: 16 amino acids. V was pared by 2 bases and J by 1 base, with 12 bases between. Germline V CDR1 and CDR2: SNHLY, FYNNEI. The CDR3 nucleotides read TGTGCCAGCAGTGAAATACCGGGAAGGGCCAAAAACATTCAGTACTTC. Encoded protein: CASSEIPGRAKNIQYF.

The rearrangement joins TRBV6-5 to TRBJ1-1; 9 bases are a match to TRBD1. Germline lookup yields CDR1 MNHEY and CDR2 SVGAGI. J lost 1 base, V lost 7 bases, and 7 bases had no gene match. The CDR3 totals 15 residues. In DNA form, the CDR3 reads TGTGCCAGCACCATGGACAGGGGTGGGAACACTGAAGCTTTCTTT. Translating it yields CASTMDRGGNTEAFF.

The CDR3 spells CASSPTRLAGTKKNIQYF. In nucleotides, the CDR3 is TGTGCCAGCAGCCCGACTCGGCTAGCGGGAACCAAAAAAAACATTCAGTACTTC. The chain carries TRBV7-9 and TRBJ2-4; 9 positions agree with TRBD2. This CDR3 is 18 amino acids long. Germline values: CDR1 SEHNR, CDR2 FQNEAQ (reference sequence). V was pared by 5 bases and J by 4 bases, with 15 bases of the junction left unmatched. The entire variable domain, with the rest obtained from reference TRBV7-9 and TRBJ2-4, is as follows: DTGVSQNPRHKITKRGQNVTFRCDPISEHNRLYWYRQTLGQGPEFLTYFQNEAQLEKSRLLSDRFSAERPKGSFSTLEIQRTEQGDSAMYLCASSPTRLAGTKKNIQYFGAGTRLSVL.

This chain uses TRBV6-1 with TRBJ1-1; no clear D gene. V lost 7 bases and J 2 bases, leaving 17 bases between the germline ends. Per germline, CDR1 MNHNS and CDR2 SASEGT. This CDR3 contains 15 residues. The CDR3 nucleotides read TGTGCCAGCATCAAGACCGACACTGTCAACACTGAAGCTTTCTTT. Amino acids: CASIKTDTVNTEAFF.

V gene TRBV7-3 combines with J gene TRBJ1-5, with D hard to call. Germline V gives CDR1 SGHTA, CDR2 FQGTGA. This CDR3 region has 13 residues. The germline V and J ends were trimmed by 0 bases and 4 bases, with 4 bases remaining between them. In DNA form, the CDR3 reads TGTGCCAGCAGCTTAACGGCAAATCAGCCCCAGCATTTT. This gives the protein CASSLTANQPQHF.

With respect to this clone: Relative to the germline gene, one junction end is altered; a read error may explain this. Other DNA sequences within the sample encode an identical CDR3. This sequence joins TRBV2 and TRBJ2-3; D is perhaps TRBD2 (6 bases). The CDR3 covers 15 residues. Germline V gene lookup returns CDR1 SNHLY and CDR2 FYNNEI. CDR3 in DNA: TGTGCCAGCAGAAGACTATACACTAGCACAGATACGCAATATTTT. Translating it yields CASRRLYTSTDTQYF.

This chain uses TRBV5-5 with TRBJ2-7; 9 bases are shared with TRBD2. In germline, CDR1 is SGHKS, CDR2 YYEKEE (reference sequence). This CDR3 has 14 residues. With 3 bases clipped from V and 3 bases from J, the junction kept 4 bases outside the gene matches. CDR3 sequence: CASSYSGGHYEQYF. The CDR3, as DNA: TGTGCCAGCAGCTATAGCGGGGGACACTACGAGCAGTACTTC. The variable domain in full, completed from reference TRBV5-5 and TRBJ2-7, reads DAGVTQSPTHLIKTRGQQVTLRCSPISGHKSVSWYQQVLGQGPQFIFQYYEKEERGRGNFPDRFSARQFPNYSSELNVNALLLGDSALYLCASSYSGGHYEQYFGPGTRLTVT.

The chain links TRBV6-5 to TRBJ2-3; no firm D call. V lost 0 bases to trimming and J lost 6 bases, with 13 bases between them. This CDR3 contains 15 residues. Germline V CDR1 and CDR2: MNHEY, SVGAGI. The CDR3 DNA sequence: TGTGCCAGCAGTTACTCGAACGTCCGGTCCGATACGCAGTATTTT. It encodes CASSYSNVRSDTQYF.

The chain has TRBV6-4 and TRBJ2-3; 14 nucleotides line up with TRBD2. Germline assignment: CDR1 MRHNA and CDR2 SNTAGT. Trimming took 3 bases from V and 6 from J; bases not matched to a gene: 5. The CDR3 spans 16 residues. The CDR3 is CASSERTSGRRDTQYF. CDR3 DNA: TGTGCCAGCAGTGAAAGGACTAGCGGGAGGAGGGATACGCAGTATTTT.

The chain joins TRBV7-9 to TRBJ2-3, with D hard to call. Looked up from germline, CDR1 is SEHNR and CDR2 is FQNEAQ (reference sequence). The CDR3 contains 11 residues. Trimming removed 2 bases at V and 9 bases at J, with 6 bases between. CDR3 bases: TGTGCCAGCAGCTTACCGAGAACGCAGTATTTT. Encoded protein: CASSLPRTQYF. Together with reference TRBV7-9 and TRBJ2-3, the CDR3 gives the full variable domain: DTGVSQNPRHKITKRGQNVTFRCDPISEHNRLYWYRQTLGQGPEFLTYFQNEAQLEKSRLLSDRFSAERPKGSFSTLEIQRTEQGDSAMYLCASSLPRTQYFGPGTRLTVL.

A single count supports this clone. This chain joins TRBV7-2 and TRBJ2-3; D remains unclear. The germline gives CDR1 SGHTA, CDR2 FQGNSA. Trimming cost V 2 bases and J 4 bases, with 7 bases left between them. This CDR3 is built from 13 residues. CDR3 nucleotide sequence: TGTGCCAGCAGCTTATCCCTCGCAGATACGCAGTATTTT. Protein: CASSLSLADTQYF. Supplemented by reference TRBV7-2 and TRBJ2-3, the full variable domain reads GAGVSQSPSNKVTEKGKDVELRCDPISGHTALYWYRQSLGQGLEFLIYFQGNSAPDKSGLPSDRFSAERTGGSVSTLTIQRTQQEDSAVYLCASSLSLADTQYFGPGTRLTVL.

The DNA of the CDR3 is TGTGCCAGTAGTCAGGACAGTCTAGCTAACTATGGCTACACCTTC. Translating gives CASSQDSLANYGYTF. This sequence joins TRBV19 and TRBJ1-2; TRBD1 might be the D (6 bases). The V gene lost 5 bases and the J gene lost 0 bases, with 13 bases spanning the gap. The CDR3 is 15 residues long. Germline CDR1 and CDR2: LNHDA and SQIVND (reference sequence).